This is a list of T cell receptor beta chains from one sample in a study of cytomegalovirus exposure and HLA in healthy donors. Using immunoSEQ multiplex PCR, the repertoire was profiled, and TCRdb retains in-frame clones only, with some absent. The sample holds roughly 130,000 clones; 60% to 75% are singletons and the top ten take 5.8%. The specimen sequenced was PBMCs. Source of these receptors: a woman aged 45-65 years in good health and CMV-seropositive. Both conserved end residues are part of each CDR3. The D gene is left open where the match is weak. Expanded clones are given a class, and other clones once, few, many or no size at all.

V: TRBV12-5
D: TRBD2
size: .
J: TRBJ2-1
DNA: TGTGCTAGTGGTTTGGCCCAACTAGCGGGGAATGAGCAGTTCTTC
CDR3: CASGLAQLAGNEQFF

V: TRBV5-1
D: .
size: few
J: TRBJ1-2
DNA: TGCGCCAGCAGCTTGGACAGATATGGCTACACCTTC
CDR3: CASSLDRYGYTF

V: TRBV25-1
D: .
size: .
J: TRBJ1-2
DNA: TGTGCCAGCAGTGGAAACAGCTATGGCTACCCCTTC
CDR3: CASSGNSYGYPF

V: TRBV6-5
D: TRBD1
size: once
J: TRBJ1-2
DNA: TGTGCCAGCACCCCCGACAGGGCCTATGGCTACACCTTC
CDR3: CASTPDRAYGYTF

V: TRBV11-3
D: .
size: few
J: TRBJ2-5
DNA: TGTGCCAGCAGCTTATACCCGGGGAGCGAGACCCAGTACTTC
CDR3: CASSLYPGSETQYF

V: TRBV11-3
D: TRBD1
size: .
J: TRBJ2-7
DNA: TGTGCCAGCAGCTTCGGACAGGGGGGCTACGAGCAGTACTTC
CDR3: CASSFGQGGYEQYF

V: TRBV7-2
D: .
size: few
J: TRBJ2-1
DNA: TGTGCCAGCAGCTTCCGGGGGGCTAACAATGAGCAGTTCTTC
CDR3: CASSFRGANNEQFF

V: TRBV5-4
D: TRBD1
size: .
J: TRBJ1-6
DNA: TGTGCCAGCAGTCCCCAGGGGGCTTATTCACCCCTCCACTTT
CDR3: CASSPQGAYSPLHF

V: TRBV7-2
D: TRBD1
size: .
J: TRBJ2-3
DNA: TGTGCCAGCAACCGGGACAGCACCACAGATACGCAGTATTTT
CDR3: CASNRDSTTDTQYF

V: TRBV9
D: .
size: .
J: TRBJ1-6
DNA: TGTGCCAGCAGCGGTCCAGGGACTGGTTTTAATTCACCCCTCCACTTT
CDR3: CASSGPGTGFNSPLHF

V: TRBV5-1
D: TRBD1
size: few
J: TRBJ2-2
DNA: TGCGCCAGCAGCACTAGGACAGGGTATGCCACCGGGGAGCTGTTTTTT
CDR3: CASSTRTGYATGELFF

V: TRBV29-1
D: .
size: .
J: TRBJ2-6
DNA: TGCAGCGTTGAACTAGCGTCTGGGGCCAACGTCCTGACTTTC
CDR3: CSVELASGANVLTF

V: TRBV7-2
D: TRBD2
size: .
J: TRBJ2-7
DNA: TGTGCCAGCAGCTTACCCAACACCGGCGGGGGTAGTTACGAGCAGTACTTC
CDR3: CASSLPNTGGGSYEQYF

V: TRBV6-1
D: .
size: .
J: TRBJ2-1
DNA: TGTGCCAGCAGTGCGAGCGGATCCTACAATGAGCAGTTCTTC
CDR3: CASSASGSYNEQFF

V: TRBV7-9
D: TRBD1
size: .
J: TRBJ1-6
DNA: TGTGCCACCGGAACAGGGGGGTCACCCCTCCACTTT
CDR3: CATGTGGSPLHF

V: TRBV9
D: .
size: .
J: TRBJ1-4
DNA: TGTGCCAGCAGCGTAGGTAACAGTCGGGAAAAACTGTTTTTT
CDR3: CASSVGNSREKLFF

V: TRBV7-9
D: .
size: .
J: TRBJ1-2
DNA: TGTGCCAGCAGCTTAAGTTCGGGAGGGGCTGACTTC
CDR3: CASSLSSGGADF

V: TRBV30
D: TRBD2
size: .
J: TRBJ2-7
DNA: TGTGCCTGCTCCTCGACTAGCGGACCCCTCCACGAGCAGTACTTC
CDR3: CACSSTSGPLHEQYF

V: TRBV6-5
D: TRBD1
size: .
J: TRBJ1-6
DNA: TGTGCCAGCAGTTACACCGCCGGGACAGGGATGACACCCCTCCACTTT
CDR3: CASSYTAGTGMTPLHF

V: TRBV30
D: .
size: .
J: TRBJ1-4
DNA: TGTGCCTGGAGTGTACAGCCTAATGAAAAACTGTTTTTT
CDR3: CAWSVQPNEKLFF

V: TRBV9
D: TRBD1
size: .
J: TRBJ1-6
DNA: TGTGCCAGCAGCGTAGAAGGGACAGGGAGGGATTCACCCCTCCACTTT
CDR3: CASSVEGTGRDSPLHF

V: TRBV5-6
D: TRBD1
size: .
J: TRBJ1-6
DNA: TGTGCCAGCAGCTCAGCGGGACAGGTGATGAATTCACCCCTCCACTTT
CDR3: CASSSAGQVMNSPLHF

V: TRBV11-2
D: TRBD1
size: .
J: TRBJ1-6
DNA: TGTGCCAGCAGCTCTTACAGGGGACAGAATTCACCCCTCCACTTT
CDR3: CASSSYRGQNSPLHF

V: TRBV7-9
D: TRBD2
size: .
J: TRBJ2-5
DNA: TGTGCCAGCAGCTCCCGGACTAGCGTTGAGACCCAGTACTTC
CDR3: CASSSRTSVETQYF

V: TRBV10-3
D: .
size: .
J: TRBJ2-3
DNA: TGTGCCATCAGCCAAACTAGGATCGCAACAGATACGCAGTATTTT
CDR3: CAISQTRIATDTQYF

V: TRBV10-2
D: TRBD1
size: few
J: TRBJ1-5
DNA: TGCGCCAGCACCCCGATGGGACAGGGGGCGTTTCAGCCCCAGCATTTT
CDR3: CASTPMGQGAFQPQHF

V: TRBV5-4
D: TRBD2
size: once
J: TRBJ2-7
DNA: TGTGCCAGCAGCTTGCGCGGGGGGGCGGGCGAGCAGTACTTC
CDR3: CASSLRGGAGEQYF

V: TRBV9
D: .
size: .
J: TRBJ2-3
DNA: TGTGCCAGCAGCGTAGGAAGCGGGTCAATCACAGATACGCAGTATTTT
CDR3: CASSVGSGSITDTQYF

V: TRBV28
D: .
size: .
J: TRBJ1-4
DNA: TGTGCCAGCAGTTCCCCCCGCGGAGGGACTAATGAAAAACTGTTTTTT
CDR3: CASSSPRGGTNEKLFF

V: TRBV9
D: TRBD1
size: .
J: TRBJ2-7
DNA: TGTGCCAGCAGCGCCGGACCGGGACAGTTCTACGAGCAGTACTTC
CDR3: CASSAGPGQFYEQYF

V: TRBV25-1
D: .
size: few
J: TRBJ1-1
DNA: TGTGCCAGCAGTGAGCCCGGGGGGGTCACTGAAGCTTTCTTT
CDR3: CASSEPGGVTEAFF

V: TRBV19
D: TRBD1
size: once
J: TRBJ1-5
DNA: TGTGCCACCCGTAGATTCGGACAGGGTTATAGCAATCAGCCCCAGCATTTT
CDR3: CATRRFGQGYSNQPQHF

V: TRBV5-1
D: TRBD1
size: .
J: TRBJ1-2
DNA: TGCGCCAGCAGCTTGGGACAGGGGGCGGATGGCTACACCTTC
CDR3: CASSLGQGADGYTF

V: TRBV20-1
D: .
size: .
J: TRBJ1-1
DNA: TGCAGTGCTAGTGAAGCCACTGAAGCTTTCTTT
CDR3: CSASEATEAFF

V: TRBV28
D: TRBD1
size: .
J: TRBJ1-5
DNA: TGTGCCAGCAGTTCGACAGGGTTGGGCCCCCAGCATTTT
CDR3: CASSSTGLGPQHF